This T cell receptor beta chain was identified in a study of CD8+ T cells in alopecia areata (dated by TCRdb to 2017 to 2018). The study in broad terms: The treated patients took part in an open-label pilot trial in which moderate-to-severe alopecia areata was treated with oral tofacitinib at 5 to 10 mg twice daily. Patients received tofacitinib for 6 to 18 months and were then followed off drug for 6 months to check for delayed response and recurrence. For the treated patients, the SALT score, which quantifies what percentage of scalp surface area is affected, served as the measure of disease severity. High-throughput TCRbeta sequencing was used to examine T cell clonal expansion in alopecia areata in both the C3H/HeJ mouse model and human patients. On the human side, TCRbeta sequencing was run on scalp tissue and on sorted CD4+ and CD8+ peripheral blood T cells from healthy controls and from alopecia areata patients with either patchy or totalis/universalis disease. Tofacitinib-treated patients had biopsies at baseline and at 4 and 24 weeks of treatment, with a later scalp biopsy in several patients. Clonality in the scalp was compared among normal scalp (n=4), patchy alopecia areata scalp (n=8), and alopecia totalis/universalis scalp (n=8). RNA came from the PAXgene miRNA kit for fixed scalp, the miRNeasy kit for PBMCs, and the RNeasy kit for mouse skin. TCRbeta CDR3 regions were amplified by immunoSEQ multiplex PCR using 35 Vbeta forward and 13 Jbeta reverse primers. The research as a whole found: Shared TCR sequences between patients were less evident than in mice, which may be partly attributable to HLA diversity in the patient population. Because the treated cohort was small and had only one nonresponder, larger studies are needed to examine links between baseline CD8+ expansion and response. Lesional scalp, especially in alopecia totalis/universalis, showed higher clonality and more expanded CD8+ clones than normal scalp, suggesting antigenic drive. Resident alphabeta T cells in normal human skin are also sequenced, complicating scalp TCR repertoire analysis, unlike mouse skin dominated by gammadelta T cells. Many expanded lesional clones were found to persist in scalp and blood during tofacitinib treatment, and relapse after treatment cessation may be partly explained by this persistence. Tofacitinib significantly decreased scalp clonality and the number of expanded CD8+ clones among the top 100 scalp clones.

Regarding this clone: The antigen it binds to is not known. No much larger clone exists at a distance of one base, and base qualities are not known.

Library generation was performed with the immunoSEQ multiplex PCR assay. For TCR sequencing, RNA was extracted from every sample and reverse transcribed into cDNA to serve as template. SuperScript III was used for first-strand cDNA synthesis, primed with a 2:1 mix of oligo-dT and random hexamers. A synthetic immune receptor repertoire was used to assess amplification bias, and residual bias was removed computationally. In the authors' own workflow: Raw reads were preprocessed for error removal, and CDR3 was defined according to IMGT conventions as running from the conserved cysteine to phenylalanine. Clonality was computed as 1 minus the Shannon entropy, with the entropy normalized by log2 of the number of productive unique TCRs. Whether scalp clones were CD4 or CD8 was inferred by matching scalp TCRbeta sequences against CD4 and CD8 repertoires sorted from blood. Not all clones reach the TCRdb copy of this immuneACCESS table, which keeps in-frame sequences only. Checked studies attribute under half of the gap to unresolved V genes and leave the rest unexplained. Clonal size and the V and J genes are those of that table, whereas D and trimming came from the DNA. For this sample the table gives 15,000 to 20,000 clones, of which over 50% were detected only once. Approximately 8% of the sample belongs to the ten largest clones.

The time point tag for this specimen amounts to: around 4 weeks on oral tofacitinib. Interpreted using the paper, the treatment or condition label stands for: oral pan-JAK inhibitor, 5-10 mg twice daily. Lesional scalp punch biopsies and peripheral blood were collected from alopecia areata patients. Human scalp biopsies were immediately fixed in PAXgene tissue containers. Cut back by 4 bases and 4 bases, the V and J ends lie 10 bases apart. CDR1 is given as ENHRY and CDR2 as SYGVKD, both from the germline V gene. The CDR3 runs 13 residues from the cysteine to the phenylalanine. Kept here is only the CDR3 DNA, which spans 39 bases and is read in frame from base 1.

The sequencing used skin, collected at week 4, from a patient treated with tofacitinib. The chain employs TRBV10-3 and TRBJ1-2, with the identity of the D gene unclear. This sequence originates from a human donor with alopecia areata. The nucleotides read TGTGCCATCAGTGGTTCATCTAGCTATGGCTACACCTTC. Translated, it reads CAISGSSSYGYTF.